Below are 4 T cell receptor beta chains sequenced from a single sample in a study of blood T cell repertoires in COVID-19. Measured with immunoSEQ multiplex PCR; TCRdb has only the in-frame clones, and not every one. The table lists fewer than 500,000 clones, approximately 90% of them singletons, with approximately 4.5% in the top ten. Sequenced material: peripheral blood. Source of these receptors: a woman in her thirties with acute or convalescent COVID-19.

The V gene is TRBV25-1, the J gene TRBJ2-3; a weak D match, TRBD2 (7 bases). Germline V gives CDR1 MGHDK, CDR2 SYGVNS. Trimming removed 10 bases from V and 2 bases from J, with 13 bases in between. The CDR3 is 13 residues long. DNA for the CDR3: TGTGCCACCGCGGGGGCGATCACAGATACGCAGTATTTT. Its translation is CATAGAITDTQYF.

This clone has only one observation. V and J are TRBV6-6 and TRBJ1-1; no clear D gene. V dropped 2 bases and J dropped 4 bases, with 5 bases sitting between them. The CDR3 is 12 residues long. CDR1 is MNHNY and CDR2 is SVGAGI in the germline V gene (reference sequence). CDR3 sequence reads: CASSYRLTEAFF. CDR3 nucleotide sequence: TGTGCCAGCAGTTACCGACTCACTGAAGCTTTCTTT.

This chain connects TRBV4-2 to TRBJ1-2, with D perhaps matching TRBD1 (6 bases). The germline V and J ends were trimmed by 4 bases and 3 bases, with 18 bases remaining between them. The CDR3 contains 16 residues. Looked up from germline, CDR1 is LGHNA and CDR2 is YNFKEQ. This CDR3 reads CASSLDLTGSYYGYTF. CDR3 nucleotides: TGTGCCAGCAGCCTAGACTTGACAGGATCTTACTATGGCTACACCTTC.

The chain combines TRBV11-2 with TRBJ2-2, with D possibly TRBD2 on 6 matching bases. CDR3 length: 16 amino acids. The V gene lost 0 bases and the J gene lost 3 bases, with 11 bases spanning the gap. From germline, CDR1 is SGHAT and CDR2 FQNNGV. The CDR3 is CASSLEGGLYTGELFF. For the CDR3, the DNA is TGTGCCAGCAGCTTAGAGGGGGGTCTGTACACCGGGGAGCTGTTTTTT. Using reference TRBV11-2 and TRBJ2-2 for the parts outside the CDR3, the full variable domain is EAGVAQSPRYKIIEKRQSVAFWCNPISGHATLYWYQQILGQGPKLLIQFQNNGVVDDSQLPKDRFSAERLKGVDSTLKIQPAKLEDSAVYLCASSLEGGLYTGELFFGEGSRLTVL.